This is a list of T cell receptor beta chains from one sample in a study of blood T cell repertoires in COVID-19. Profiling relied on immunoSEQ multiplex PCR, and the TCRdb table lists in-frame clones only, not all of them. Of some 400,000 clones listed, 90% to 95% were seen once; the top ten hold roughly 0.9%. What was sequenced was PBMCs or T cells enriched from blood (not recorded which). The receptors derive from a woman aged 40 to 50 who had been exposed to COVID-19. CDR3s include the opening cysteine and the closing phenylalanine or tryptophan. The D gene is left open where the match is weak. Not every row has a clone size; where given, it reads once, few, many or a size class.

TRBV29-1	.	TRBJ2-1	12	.	CSVVGGSNEQFF	TGCAGCGTTGTGGGGGGAAGCAATGAGCAGTTCTTC
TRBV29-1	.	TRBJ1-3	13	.	CSVEDRTGNTIYF	TGCAGCGTTGAAGACCGTACTGGAAACACCATATATTTT
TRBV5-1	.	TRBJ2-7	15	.	CASSLQGERAYEQYF	TGCGCCAGCAGCTTGCAGGGTGAACGGGCCTACGAGCAGTACTTC
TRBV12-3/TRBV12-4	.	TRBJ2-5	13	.	CASSLTSLETQYF	TGTGCCAGCAGTTTAACTAGCTTAGAGACCCAGTACTTC
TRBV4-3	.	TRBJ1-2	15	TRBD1	CASSQSQGAVHGYTF	TGCGCCAGCAGCCAAAGCCAGGGGGCGGTGCATGGCTACACCTTC
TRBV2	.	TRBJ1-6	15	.	CASREGQVKNSPLHF	TGTGCCAGCAGAGAAGGGCAGGTTAAAAATTCACCCCTCCACTTT
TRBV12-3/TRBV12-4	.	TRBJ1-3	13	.	CASRETSGNTIYF	TGTGCCAGCCGCGAAACCTCTGGAAACACCATATATTTT
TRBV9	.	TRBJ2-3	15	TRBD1	CASSADRGGPDTQYF	TGTGCCAGCAGCGCAGACAGGGGGGGGCCAGATACGCAGTATTTT
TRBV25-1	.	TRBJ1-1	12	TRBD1	CASSESGGEAFF	TGTGCCAGCAGTGAGTCAGGGGGCGAAGCTTTCTTT
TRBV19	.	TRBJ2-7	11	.	CASSSQYEQYF	TGTGCCAGTAGTAGTCAATACGAGCAGTACTTC
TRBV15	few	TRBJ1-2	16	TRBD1	CATSSTGTGINYGYTF	TGTGCCACCAGCAGCACCGGGACAGGGATTAACTATGGCTACACCTTC
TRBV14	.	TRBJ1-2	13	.	CASSQAGNYGYTF	TGTGCCAGCAGCCAAGCAGGCAACTATGGCTACACCTTC
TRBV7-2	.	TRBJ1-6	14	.	CASSSTEAGSPLHF	TGTGCCAGCAGCTCGACGGAGGCGGGTTCACCCCTCCACTTT
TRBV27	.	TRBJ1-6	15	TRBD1	CASSLGGTVRSPLHF	TGTGCCAGCAGTTTAGGTGGGACAGTGCGTTCACCCCTCCACTTT
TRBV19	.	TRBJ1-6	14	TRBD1	CASSRGQGESPLHF	TGTGCCAGTAGTAGGGGACAGGGCGAATCACCCCTCCACTTT
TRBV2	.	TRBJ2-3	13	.	CAVLPQSTDTQYF	TGTGCCGTACTCCCCCAATCAACAGATACGCAGTATTTT
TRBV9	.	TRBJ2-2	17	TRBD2	CASSLGLAGGVIGELFF	TGTGCCAGCAGCCTCGGACTAGCGGGAGGGGTTATCGGGGAGCTGTTTTTT
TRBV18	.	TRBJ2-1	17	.	CASSPQPQASAYNEQFF	TGTGCCAGCTCACCACAACCTCAAGCTAGCGCCTACAATGAGCAGTTCTTC
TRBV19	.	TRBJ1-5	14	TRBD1	CASTGTGGRRPQHF	TGTGCCAGTACGGGTACAGGGGGGAGGAGGCCCCAGCATTTT
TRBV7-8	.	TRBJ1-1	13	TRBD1	CASSRDRDTEAFF	TGTGCCAGCAGCCGGGACAGGGACACTGAAGCTTTCTTT
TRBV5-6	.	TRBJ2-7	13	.	CASSLARTYEQYF	TGTGCCAGCAGCTTGGCCAGAACCTACGAGCAGTACTTC
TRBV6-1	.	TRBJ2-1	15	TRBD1	CASSEWDRNYNEQFF	TGTGCCAGCAGTGAATGGGACAGGAACTACAATGAGCAGTTCTTC
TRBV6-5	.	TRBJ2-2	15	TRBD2	CASSRGAGVGGELFF	TGTGCCAGCAGCCGGGGAGCGGGGGTTGGCGGGGAGCTGTTTTTT
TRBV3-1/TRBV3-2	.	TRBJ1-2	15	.	CASSQGSGGDYGYTF	TGTGCCAGCAGCCAAGGGTCGGGAGGGGACTATGGCTACACCTTC
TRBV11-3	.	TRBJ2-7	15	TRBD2	CASSPRGLAADEQYF	TGTGCCAGCAGCCCCCGAGGACTAGCGGCAGACGAGCAGTACTTC
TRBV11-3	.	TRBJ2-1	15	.	CASSLRRGLYNEQFF	TGTGCCAGCAGCCTACGTAGAGGGCTCTACAATGAGCAGTTCTTC
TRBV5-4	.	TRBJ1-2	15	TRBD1	CASRHTGTGNDGYTF	TGTGCCAGCAGGCATACCGGGACAGGGAACGATGGCTACACCTTC
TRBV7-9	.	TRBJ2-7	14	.	CASSFRAGLEEQYF	TGTGCCAGCAGCTTTCGGGCAGGGCTAGAGGAGCAGTACTTC
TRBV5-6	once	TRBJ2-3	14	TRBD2	CASSWDYGTDTQYF	TGTGCCAGCAGCTGGGACTATGGCACAGATACGCAGTATTTT
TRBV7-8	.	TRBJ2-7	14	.	CASSLFAGTYEQYF	TGTGCCAGCAGCTTATTTGCGGGTACCTACGAGCAGTACTTC
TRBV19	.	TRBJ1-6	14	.	CAITGPDYNSPLHF	TGTGCCATTACAGGGCCGGATTATAATTCACCCCTCCACTTT
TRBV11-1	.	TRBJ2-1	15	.	CASSYMSSSYNEQFF	TGTGCCAGCAGCTATATGTCCAGCTCCTACAATGAGCAGTTCTTC
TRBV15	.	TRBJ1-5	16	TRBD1	CATSREGYRGNQPQHF	TGTGCCACCAGCAGAGAGGGGTACAGGGGAAATCAGCCCCAGCATTTT
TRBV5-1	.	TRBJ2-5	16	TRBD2	CASSPTGLAGEETQYF	TGCGCCAGCAGCCCTACCGGACTAGCGGGCGAAGAGACCCAGTACTTC
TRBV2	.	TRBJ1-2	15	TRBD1	CASSPTWTTGQGYTF	TGTGCCAGCAGTCCCACTTGGACGACAGGGCAAGGCTACACCTTC
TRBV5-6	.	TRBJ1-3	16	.	CASSLYGRLAGNTIYF	TGTGCCAGCAGCTTGTACGGCAGACTAGCTGGAAACACCATATATTTT
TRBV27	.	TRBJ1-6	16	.	CASSSWARGLGSPLHF	TGTGCCAGCAGTTCATGGGCCCGGGGGTTAGGTTCACCCCTCCACTTT
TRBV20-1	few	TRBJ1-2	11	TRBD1	CSAHDRGGYTF	TGCAGTGCTCATGACAGGGGTGGCTACACCTTC
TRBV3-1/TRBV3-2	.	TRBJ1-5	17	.	CASSQGQQGFGNQPQHF	TGTGCCAGCAGCCAAGGACAACAGGGATTCGGCAATCAGCCCCAGCATTTT
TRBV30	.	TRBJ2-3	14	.	CAWGKTGGTDTQYF	TGTGCCTGGGGCAAAACGGGGGGCACAGATACGCAGTATTTT
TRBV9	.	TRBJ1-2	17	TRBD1	CASSVGQGMESNYGYTF	TGTGCCAGCAGCGTAGGACAGGGTATGGAGTCTAACTATGGCTACACCTTC
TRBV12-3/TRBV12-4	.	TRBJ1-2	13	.	CASSLASSGGYTF	TGTGCCAGCAGTTTGGCCTCGAGCGGGGGCTACACCTTC
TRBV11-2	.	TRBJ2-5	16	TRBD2	CASSSRLAGGRETQYF	TGTGCCAGCAGCTCACGACTAGCGGGGGGGCGAGAGACCCAGTACTTC
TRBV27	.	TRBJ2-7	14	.	CASSSPAGDYEQYF	TGTGCCAGCAGTTCCCCGGCCGGGGACTACGAGCAGTACTTC
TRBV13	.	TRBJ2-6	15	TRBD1	CASSFRGSGANVLTF	TGTGCCAGCAGCTTCAGGGGGTCTGGGGCCAACGTCCTGACTTTC
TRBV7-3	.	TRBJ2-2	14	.	CASSQQRNTGELFF	TGTGCCAGCAGCCAACAGAGAAACACCGGGGAGCTGTTTTTT
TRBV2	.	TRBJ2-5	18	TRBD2	CASSETGLAGGPEETQYF	TGTGCCAGCAGTGAAACGGGACTAGCGGGGGGGCCAGAAGAGACCCAGTACTTC
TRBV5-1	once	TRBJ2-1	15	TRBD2	CASSGLAGRLGEQFF	TGCGCCAGCAGCGGACTAGCGGGCCGTCTCGGTGAGCAGTTCTTC
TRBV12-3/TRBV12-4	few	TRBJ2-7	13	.	CASSSTPNHEQYF	TGTGCCAGCAGTAGTACCCCTAATCACGAGCAGTACTTC
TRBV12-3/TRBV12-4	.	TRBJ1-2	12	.	CASSPYNYGYTF	TGTGCCAGCAGTCCCTACAACTATGGCTACACCTTC
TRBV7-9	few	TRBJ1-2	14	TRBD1	CASSLGQGHYGYTF	TGTGCCAGCAGCTTAGGACAGGGACACTATGGCTACACCTTC
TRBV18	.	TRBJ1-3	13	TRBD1	CASSPTGVDTIYF	TGTGCCAGCTCCCCGACAGGGGTGGACACCATATATTTT